The present TCR beta chain was sequenced within a study of control samples from healthy donors and cancer patients. The data were produced by immunoSEQ multiplex PCR, yet TCRdb's version contains in-frame clones alone and is incomplete. The repertoire has about 180,000 clones, nearly 90% of them found once; the top ten carry 1.4%. CDR1 SGDLS and CDR2 YYNGEE come from the germline V gene. This CDR3 contains 13 residues. Trimming took off 8 bases at V and 1 base at J, with 12 bases between the two ends. The chain carries TRBV9 and TRBJ1-1, with D possibly being TRBD1 (6 bases). What was sequenced was blood. This receptor was identified in a woman aged 50 to 65 in good health. This CDR3 is CASSQGTNTEAFF. Written as DNA, the CDR3 is TGTGCCAGTTCACAGGGCACGAACACTGAAGCTTTCTTT.